These 19 T cell receptor beta chains were all obtained from the same sample, sequenced in a study of neurological immune-mediated disorders. In TCRdb, the 5' RACE reads were re-called with MiXCR into one record per CDR3 protein. The sample carries just under 60,000 distinct CDR3 sequences, under 4.5% recorded once. Specimen: PBMCs. These receptors were obtained from a woman in her twenties or thirties with multiple sclerosis.

This clonotype was observed many times. The chain carries TRBV20-1 and TRBJ2-1; 8 bases align to TRBD2. J was trimmed by 0 bases and V by 6 bases; bases with no gene match: 4. CDR1 is DFQATT and CDR2 is SNEGSKA in the germline V gene (reference sequence). The CDR3 has 14 residues. This chain's CDR3 is CSADSGISYNEQFF. CDR3 in DNA: TGCAGTGCAGATAGCGGGATCTCCTACAATGAGCAGTTCTTC.

A few counts support this clonotype. The chain links TRBV5-1 to TRBJ1-1, with 7 positions matching TRBD1. CDR1 is SGHRS and CDR2 is YFSETQ in the germline V gene. The V and J ends lost 0 bases and 7 bases, in that order; junction bases with no gene match: 3. This CDR3 contains 13 residues. Here the CDR3 DNA reads TGCGCCAGCAGCTTGGTAGGGGGCAGTGAAGCTTTCTTT. Encoded protein: CASSLVGGSEAFF.

This clonotype was seen repeatedly, ten times or more. The chain has TRBV20-1 and TRBJ2-3, with a tentative D call TRBD2 (5 bases). The CDR3 totals 11 residues. CDR1 is DFQATT, CDR2 SNEGSKA, per germline (reference sequence). V shed 2 bases and J shed 7 bases, with 7 bases lying between them. The CDR3 loop is CSARSGNTQYF. In DNA, the CDR3 is TGCAGTGCTAGATCCGGGAATACGCAGTATTTT.

This clonotype was counted ten times or more. This chain joins TRBV7-9 and TRBJ2-1; 9 bases are a match to TRBD2. V was pared by 2 bases and J by 1 base, with 6 bases of the junction left unmatched. Germline values: CDR1 SEHNR, CDR2 FQNEAQ (reference sequence). The CDR3 extends over 17 amino acids. The CDR3 coding sequence is TGTGCCAGCAGCTTATCTAGCGGGGTTCCATCCTACAATGAGCAGTTCTTC. Translating it yields CASSLSSGVPSYNEQFF.

This clonotype was counted at least ten times. J is TRBJ1-4 and V is TRBV6-1; D ambiguous. CDR3 length: 12 amino acids. The germline CDR1 and CDR2 sequences are MNHNS and SASEGT. The ends were cut back, 7 bases at V and 10 bases at J, with 13 bases in the middle. In DNA, the CDR3 is TGTGCCAGCACTGCACTCTACGGAAAACTGTTTTTT. Translating gives CASTALYGKLFF.

In its sample, this clonotype was seen many times. The V and J genes are TRBV20-1 and TRBJ2-1, with unresolved D. The CDR3 runs to 12 residues. CDR1 is DFQATT and CDR2 is SNEGSKA in the germline V gene (reference sequence). V lost 4 bases to trimming and J lost 6 bases, with 10 bases between them. The CDR3 nucleotides read TGCAGTGCTACTAGAGGTCTCAATGAGCAGTTCTTC. Its translation: CSATRGLNEQFF.

This clonotype has only a few counts. The V call is TRBV7-9, the J call TRBJ2-3; possibly TRBD1 for D (6 bases). Trimming took 8 bases from V and 0 from J, leaving 9 bases between them. Germline V gene data show CDR1 as SEHNR and CDR2 as FQNEAQ (reference sequence). This CDR3 region has 13 residues. The CDR3 region is CASWTASTDTQYF. The CDR3 DNA is TGTGCCAGCTGGACAGCTAGCACAGATACGCAGTATTTT.

The chain employs TRBV11-2 and TRBJ2-1; D is possibly TRBD2 (6 bases). V dropped 6 bases and J dropped 1 base, with 13 bases sitting between them. The CDR3 spans 15 residues. From germline, CDR1 is SGHAT and CDR2 FQNNGV. In nucleotides, the CDR3 is TGTGCCAGCAGGCTCGTAGCGGAATCCTACAATGAGCAGTTCTTC. Translated: CASRLVAESYNEQFF.

At least ten counts were recorded for this clonotype. The J gene is TRBJ2-1, the V gene TRBV15; D is ambiguous. The CDR3 is made up of 17 amino acids. The germline V gene has CDR1 LNHNV and CDR2 YYDKDF (reference sequence). Trimming took off 2 bases at V and 1 base at J, with 15 bases between the two ends. The CDR3 DNA reads TGTGCCACCAGCAGAAAAAGTGGGCGGCCGTCCTACAATGAGCAGTTCTTC. It encodes CATSRKSGRPSYNEQFF.

This clonotype appeared a few times. This chain joins TRBV12-3 or TRBV12-4 and TRBJ2-7; 7 bases line up with TRBD1. This CDR3 region has 13 residues. V trimming: 7 bases; J trimming: 2 bases; junction bases outside the gene matches: 5. CDR3 bases: TGTGCCAGCACCCGGGACAGCCCCTACGAGCAGTACTTC. Residues: CASTRDSPYEQYF.

This clonotype was seen many times. V usage is TRBV12-3 or TRBV12-4 and J usage is TRBJ1-1; tentatively, D is TRBD1 (5 bases). V was pared by 11 bases and J by 5 bases, with 21 bases between. The CDR3 totals 14 residues. CDR3 bases: TGTGCCGCCACGAAACTAGGGGCGGGGACTGAAGCTTTCTTT. This translates into CAATKLGAGTEAFF.

As concerns this clonotype: It may be a read error: a sequence one base away is much more abundant. V and J are TRBV20-1 and TRBJ2-5; D might be TRBD2 (6 bases). In germline, CDR1 is DFQATT, CDR2 SNEGSKA (reference sequence). The CDR3 has 14 amino acids. The DNA of the CDR3 is TGCAGTGCTAGGGTGGCGGGGCGTCAAGAGACCCATTACTTC. Protein sequence: CSARVAGRQETHYF.

This clonotype was counted many times. The chain joins TRBV20-1 to TRBJ1-2, with 9 positions matching TRBD1. V shed 7 bases and J 4 bases; nucleotides not matched to a gene: 10. Germline values: CDR1 DFQATT, CDR2 SNEGSKA (reference sequence). The CDR3 runs 14 residues. The CDR3 bases are TGCAGTGGTACTTCTGGACAGGGGCTCTATGGCTACACCTTC. Translation gives CSGTSGQGLYGYTF.

This clonotype was picked up many times. At one boundary the junction diverges from the germline segment, which might be a read error. The chain links TRBV5-1 to TRBJ2-2; D is ambiguous. CDR3 length: 13 amino acids. Germline V gene sequence: CDR1 SGHRS, CDR2 YFSETQ. CDR3 DNA sequence: TGCGCCAGCAGCTTGGGTGACCCCGGTGAGCTGTTTTTT. It yields the protein CASSLGDPGELFF. Full variable domain (missing parts from reference TRBV5-1 and TRBJ2-2): KAGVTQTPRYLIKTRGQQVTLSCSPISGHRSVSWYQQTPGQGLQFLFEYFSETQRNKGNFPGRFSGRQFSNSRSEMNVSTLELGDSALYLCASSLGDPGELFFGEGSRLTVL.

This clonotype has a count of ten or more. The chain is built from TRBV20-1 and TRBJ2-3; 11 bases map to TRBD2. Germline V gives CDR1 DFQATT, CDR2 SNEGSKA (reference sequence). The ends lost 7 bases at V and 6 bases at J; junction bases unmatched: 9. The CDR3 contains 14 residues. The CDR3 DNA sequence: TGCAGTGGATCTAGCGGGAGGTGGGGGGATACGCAGTATTTT. It codes for CSGSSGRWGDTQYF.

Details on this clonotype: One end of the junction varies from germline; a read error may be responsible. The J gene is TRBJ2-6, the V gene TRBV6-4, with D possibly being TRBD1 or TRBD2 (5 bases each). In germline, CDR1 is MRHNA, CDR2 SNTAGT. This CDR3 comprises 14 residues. CDR3 nucleotide sequence: TGTGCCAGCCGTAGACAACCCGGGGCCAAAGTCCTGACTTTC. This encodes CASRRQPGAKVLTF.

This clonotype was observed many times. V usage is TRBV5-1 and J usage is TRBJ1-1; D not resolved. The germline CDR1 and CDR2 sequences are SGHRS and YFSETQ. V dropped 4 bases and J dropped 1 base, with 14 bases sitting between them. CDR3 length equals 15 residues. The CDR3 spells CASSQMLGGNTEAFF. For the CDR3, the DNA is TGCGCCAGCAGCCAGATGTTGGGCGGGAACACTGAAGCTTTCTTT.

The V gene is TRBV10-1, the J gene TRBJ2-4, with D possibly being TRBD1 (5 bases). The V end lost 4 bases, the J end lost 6 bases, and 10 bases lay between the germline ends. Germline V lookup: CDR1 WNHNN, CDR2 SYGVQD (reference sequence). The CDR3 length is 13 residues. The CDR3 DNA follows: TGCGCCAGCAGTGGACAGTGGGGAAACATTCAGTACTTC. It encodes CASSGQWGNIQYF.

This clonotype was seen repeatedly, ten times or more. The chain joins TRBV20-1 to TRBJ1-1; D uncertain. Trimming cost V 0 bases and J 4 bases, with 12 bases left between them. The germline V gene encodes CDR1 DFQATT and CDR2 SNEGSKA (reference sequence). The CDR3 consists of 14 residues. Here the CDR3 DNA reads TGCAGTGCTAGAGAAGGACTTGTTGGCACTGAAGCTTTCTTT. Protein product: CSAREGLVGTEAFF.